These 24 T cell receptor beta chains came from one sample sequenced in a study of T cell repertoires in cytomegalovirus infection. TCRdb used MiXCR to reprocess the reads, holding one entry per CDR3 protein. The table records 700,000 to 950,000 distinct CDR3 sequences, over 25% of them present only once. These receptors have no identified antigens. Sequences were derived from cultured CD8+ T cells from PBMCs, sampled from culture after CMV antigen stimulation. These receptor sequences come from a human donor in good health (CMV status not recorded). Some clones in this sample may be carry-over from other donors' samples.

This clonotype was detected many times. As DNA, the CDR3 is TGTGCCAGCAGCTCCCAGGGTAATGGGGCGAACACCGGGGAGCTGTTTTTT. Translated: CASSSQGNGANTGELFF. This chain links TRBV7-8 with TRBJ2-2; D might be TRBD1 (5 bases). The CDR3 is made up of 17 amino acids. Germline CDR1 is SGHVS and CDR2 is FQNEAQ. V lost 4 bases and J 0 bases, leaving 15 bases between the germline ends.

A few counts support this clonotype. The chain recombines TRBV6-5 with TRBJ2-7; tentative D call: TRBD2 (6 bases). V was pared by 0 bases and J by 3 bases, with 15 bases between. CDR3 length: 16 residues. Germline values: CDR1 MNHEY, CDR2 SVGAGI. CDR3 loop: CASSYSGRLMGYEQYF. CDR3 sequence (DNA): TGTGCCAGCAGTTACTCGGGGAGGTTGATGGGCTACGAGCAGTACTTC.

This clonotype was seen only a few times. The genes are TRBV28 and TRBJ2-7; 8 bases align to TRBD1. The CDR3 extends over 14 amino acids. Trimming took 4 bases from V and 0 from J; bases not matched to a gene: 2. CDR1 MDHEN and CDR2 SYDVKM come from the germline V gene. The CDR3 DNA follows: TGTGCCAGCAGTTGGACAGGGATCTCCTACGAGCAGTACGTC. Amino acid sequence: CASSWTGISYEQYV.

This clonotype was seen a handful of times. The chain joins TRBV14 to TRBJ2-2, with D maybe TRBD1 (6 bases). This CDR3 has 18 residues. Germline V gives CDR1 SGHDN, CDR2 FVKESK. V shed 2 bases and J shed 3 bases, with 19 bases lying between them. This CDR3 is CASSQRRRQGTDTGELFF. The CDR3 DNA reads as TGTGCCAGCAGCCAACGCCGCCGGCAGGGGACGGACACCGGGGAGCTGTTTTTT.

This clonotype appeared a few times. The J gene is TRBJ2-5, the V gene TRBV12-3 or TRBV12-4; tentatively, D is TRBD2 (5 bases). V was trimmed by 4 bases and J by 5 bases, leaving 5 bases between them. This CDR3 is 11 amino acids long. In DNA, the CDR3 is TGTGCCAGCAGTTGGGAGGAGACCCAGTACTTC. Translated, it gives CASSWEETQYF.

This clonotype has more than one count but fewer than ten. The chain uses TRBV27 and TRBJ1-2; D is undetermined. V was clipped by 0 bases and J by 6 bases, with 11 bases between them. In germline, CDR1 is MNHEY, CDR2 SMNVEV (reference sequence). CDR3 length: 14 residues. In DNA, the CDR3 is TGTGCCAGCAGTTTATCGATTTGGGGAAATGGCTACACCTTC. It translates to CASSLSIWGNGYTF.

The chain couples TRBV7-6 to TRBJ2-1; perhaps TRBD2 as D (6 bases). Germline-derived CDR1 and CDR2 are SGHVS and FNYEAQ. The CDR3 is 16 amino acids. V lost 5 bases to trimming and J lost 6 bases, with 20 bases between them. CDR3 sequence: CASSDLGLYPANEQFF. DNA of the CDR3: TGTGCCAGCAGCGACTTGGGACTGTACCCGGCCAATGAGCAGTTCTTC.

The chain combines TRBV9 with TRBJ2-7, with 9 bases identical to TRBD1. The CDR3 runs 17 residues. Germline trimming cut 0 bases from V and 1 base from J; bases unmatched to any gene: 8. Germline CDR1 is SGDLS and CDR2 is YYNGEE. The CDR3 DNA follows: TGTGCCAGCAGCGTAGGATCTTGGGGGACAGGGTCCTACGAGCAGTACTTC. Translating it yields CASSVGSWGTGSYEQYF.

This clonotype showed up just once. V gene TRBV28 combines with J gene TRBJ2-1; 7 bases align to TRBD2. The CDR3 has 15 residues. V lost 6 bases, J lost 4 bases, and 9 bases stayed unmatched. Germline CDR1 is MDHEN and CDR2 is SYDVKM. CDR3: CASSPGLTAYNEQFF. The CDR3 region has the DNA TGTGCCAGCAGCCCGGGACTAACCGCATACAATGAGCAGTTCTTC.

This clonotype has just a few counts. The gene calls are TRBV4-1 and TRBJ2-5; no clear D. V lost 0 bases and J lost 8, with 10 bases in between. The CDR3 runs to 13 residues. The germline gives CDR1 MGHRA, CDR2 YSYEKL. In nucleotides, the CDR3 is TGCGCCAGCAGCCAAGATAGGGCACAAACCCAGTACTTC. Translation gives CASSQDRAQTQYF.

This clonotype turned up a few times. V is TRBV7-3 and J is TRBJ2-7; weak D call: TRBD2 (7 bases). This CDR3 has 12 residues. Germline lookup yields CDR1 SGHTA and CDR2 FQGTGA. The germline V and J ends were trimmed by 11 bases and 0 bases, with 11 bases remaining between them. The CDR3 loop reads CAGRGPSYEQYF. The DNA for the CDR3 is TGTGCCGGGCGGGGGCCCTCCTACGAGCAGTACTTC.

The V gene is TRBV7-9, the J gene TRBJ2-2, with D perhaps matching TRBD2 (6 bases). Germline CDR1 reads SEHNR; CDR2 reads FQNEAQ (reference sequence). V lost 8 bases to trimming and J lost 6 bases, with 16 bases between them. The CDR3 extends over 14 amino acids. CDR3 DNA: TGTGCCAGCCCAGGGCGGGATCGACCCGGGGAGCTGTTTTTT. This sequence encodes CASPGRDRPGELFF.

This clonotype turned up a few times. The rearrangement joins TRBV6-2 or TRBV6-3 to TRBJ2-5; D tentatively reads TRBD1 or TRBD2 (5 bases each). Germline V lookup: CDR1 MNHEY, CDR2 SVGEGT. The CDR3 covers 13 residues. Trimming shortened V by 7 bases and J by 5 bases, and 14 bases separated the two germline ends. CDR3 DNA: TGTGCCAGCACGCCGGGGCAGAGGGAGACCCAGTACTTC. Encoded protein: CASTPGQRETQYF.

This rearrangement joins TRBV29-1 to TRBJ1-2; D is undetermined. The CDR3 extends over 11 amino acids. Germline CDR1 reads SQVTM; CDR2 reads ANQGSEA. The germline V and J ends were trimmed by 1 base and 4 bases, with 4 bases remaining between them. CDR3 loop: CSVEVAYGYTF. CDR3 DNA: TGCAGCGTTGAAGTCGCCTATGGCTACACCTTC. The full variable domain, rest sourced from reference TRBV29-1 and TRBJ1-2, is SAVISQKPSRDICQRGTSLTIQCQVDSQVTMMFWYRQQPGQSLTLIATANQGSEATYESGFVIDKFPISRPNLTFSTLTVSNMSPEDSSIYLCSVEVAYGYTFGSGTRLTVV.

This clonotype was found a few times. The CDR3 DNA is TGCGCCAGCAGCCAAATGGGGGGGGGCCCTAAAAATGAGCAGTTCTTC. This encodes CASSQMGGGPKNEQFF. This chain joins TRBV4-1 and TRBJ2-1; D might be TRBD2 (7 bases). The germline CDR1 and CDR2 sequences are MGHRA and YSYEKL. The CDR3 loop spans 16 amino acids. Trimming took off 2 bases at V and 7 bases at J, with 18 bases between the two ends.

This clonotype was observed a handful of times. This sequence joins TRBV7-8 and TRBJ2-7; 8 positions agree with TRBD2. Germline-derived CDR1 and CDR2 are SGHVS and FQNEAQ. Unmatched junction bases numbered 4, after V lost 3 bases and J lost 3 bases. The CDR3 sequence is 14 residues long. The CDR3 sequence: CASSFGTRFYEQYF. The CDR3 DNA is TGTGCCAGCAGCTTCGGGACTAGGTTCTACGAGCAGTACTTC.

This clonotype was observed a single time. V gene TRBV15 combines with J gene TRBJ2-7; 7 bases align to TRBD1. This CDR3 has 15 residues. Germline lookup yields CDR1 LNHNV and CDR2 YYDKDF (reference sequence). With V trimmed by 3 bases and J by 0 bases, 5 bases remained unmatched. Here the CDR3 DNA reads TGTGCCACCAGCAGGGACAGGCCCCCCTCCTACGAGCAGTACTTC. Translating gives CATSRDRPPSYEQYF.

This clonotype was seen only once. The chain joins TRBV12-3 or TRBV12-4 to TRBJ1-5; possibly TRBD1 for D (5 bases). CDR3 length: 17 residues. The V end lost 3 bases, the J end lost 0 bases, and 15 bases lay between the germline ends. CDR3 protein: CASSFRQGGDSNQPQHF. The CDR3 region has the DNA TGTGCCAGCAGTTTCAGGCAGGGTGGAGATAGCAATCAGCCCCAGCATTTT.

As concerns this clonotype: The conserved closing phenylalanine or tryptophan is absent in this CDR3, likely reflecting a read error. The J gene is TRBJ1-2, the V gene TRBV7-9; D gene uncertain. The V gene lost 8 bases and the J gene lost 2 bases, with 15 bases spanning the gap. CDR1 and CDR2 (germline): SEHNR, FQNEAQ (reference sequence). The CDR3 is made up of 14 amino acids. The CDR3 DNA reads TGTGCCAGCGATTCTAGGGAAATCAACTATGGCTACACCGTC. Its translation: CASDSREINYGYTV.

This clonotype was seen only a few times. The rearrangement joins TRBV7-9 to TRBJ1-6; TRBD1 aligns across 7 bases. The length of the CDR3 is 19 residues. After removal of 5 bases from V and 4 bases from J, the junction contained 17 bases not matched to a gene. CDR1 and CDR2 (germline): SEHNR, FQNEAQ (reference sequence). The CDR3 reads CASSTGTADRASYNSPLHF. CDR3 in DNA: TGTGCCAGCAGCACGGGGACAGCCGACCGGGCGTCTTATAATTCACCCCTCCACTTT.

CDR3 in amino acids: CASSLGQGAKAFF. The CDR3, as DNA: TGTGCCAGCAGTCTAGGACAGGGGGCTAAAGCTTTCTTT. The rearrangement joins TRBV7-2 to TRBJ1-1, with 11 bases lining up with TRBD1. This CDR3 spans 13 amino acids. Germline V gene sequence: CDR1 SGHTA, CDR2 FQGNSA. J lost 9 bases, V lost 6 bases, and 6 bases had no gene match.

The rearrangement uses TRBV27 and TRBJ2-3, with 14 bases lining up with TRBD2. Looked up from germline, CDR1 is MNHEY and CDR2 is SMNVEV (reference sequence). Germline trimming cut 3 bases from V and 5 bases from J; bases unmatched to any gene: 7. The CDR3 totals 17 residues. The CDR3 nucleotides read TGTGCCAGCAGTTTCGGACTAGCGGGGGGCCATGGAGATACGCAGTATTTT. Its protein is CASSFGLAGGHGDTQYF.

This chain uses TRBV27 with TRBJ1-2, with D maybe TRBD1 (6 bases). The CDR3 extends over 13 amino acids. The V end was cut by 5 bases, the J end by 8 bases, with 15 bases between. Germline V gene lookup returns CDR1 MNHEY and CDR2 SMNVEV (reference sequence). This chain's CDR3 is CASSAYTGFGYTF. The DNA for the CDR3 is TGTGCCAGCAGTGCCTATACAGGGTTCGGCTACACCTTC.

This clonotype was observed a few times. The chain uses TRBV28 and TRBJ2-3; D is ambiguous. The CDR3 runs 16 residues. The germline V gene has CDR1 MDHEN and CDR2 SYDVKM. V was shortened by 5 bases and J by 3 bases, with 18 bases between the two germline ends. The CDR3 here is CASSPPDLSRTDTQYF. CDR3 DNA sequence: TGTGCCAGCAGTCCCCCGGACCTCTCCAGGACAGATACGCAGTATTTT.